This paragraph covers one T cell receptor beta chain sequence. What it binds is unknown. Germline assignment: CDR1 SEHNR and CDR2 FQNEAQ (reference sequence). Unmatched junction bases numbered 7, after V lost 1 base and J lost 0 bases. This CDR3 spans 17 amino acids. Expressed TCRB transcripts got sequenced, as all isolated RNA was reverse transcribed. Reads from naive, central memory and regulatory T cell samples averaged around 3.5 million. TCRdb keeps only in-frame clones here, not all; method: immunoSEQ multiplex PCR. The top ten clones hold about 0.04% of a sample with roughly 400,000 clones, approximately 13% of them seen once. These data originate in a study of beta chain features in type 1 diabetes. Study-level results: Fewer junction insertions and more nucleotide deletions appeared in type 1 diabetes patients.

Sampling consisted of one heparinised blood draw per donor, averaging approximately 120 mL. This TCR was recovered from a man between 25 and 39 years old in good health. V gene TRBV7-9 combines with J gene TRBJ2-5; 8 bases fit TRBD2. The sample comprised naive CD4+ T cells from blood. The CDR3 loop reads CASSLGIAGRNQETQYF. As DNA, the CDR3 is TGTGCCAGCAGCTTAGGGATAGCGGGAAGAAACCAAGAGACCCAGTACTTC.